The 12 T cell receptor beta chains below come from one sample, sequenced in a study of T-cell reconstitution after alpha-beta-depleted transplantation in children. Unique molecular identifiers were incorporated when the TCRbeta library was constructed. TCRdb reanalysed the PCR reads using MiXCR and keeps one entry per CDR3 protein. Altogether about 980,000 distinct CDR3 sequences are present, roughly 29% being singletons, with the ten largest covering roughly 31%. Here the sequenced sample was PBMCs, mostly from graft donor cells, taken 360 days after TCRalphabeta/CD19-depleted stem cell transplant. The receptors stem from a boy in the first two years of life who had a stem cell transplant for SCID, so the T cells may come from the graft donor.

This chain joins TRBV5-1 and TRBJ2-1, with 14 positions matching TRBD2. J gave up 0 bases and V 1 base, and 9 bases lay outside the gene matches. The germline gives CDR1 SGHRS, CDR2 YFSETQ. The CDR3 spans 20 residues. The DNA for the CDR3 is TGCGCCAGCAGCTTGCTGGGACTAGCGGGGGTAAGGTTCTCCTACAATGAGCAGTTCTTC. This codes for CASSLLGLAGVRFSYNEQFF.

There are many counts of this clonotype. The chain recombines TRBV24-1 with TRBJ2-1, with D hard to call. The V end was cut by 1 base, the J end by 4 bases, with 10 bases between. The CDR3 extends over 15 amino acids. Germline CDR1 reads KGHDR; CDR2 reads SFDVKD. The CDR3 coding sequence is TGTGCCACCAGTGATTTCGGACGCCCTTACAATGAGCAGTTCTTC. Its protein is CATSDFGRPYNEQFF.

This clonotype was observed a handful of times. This rearrangement joins TRBV12-3 or TRBV12-4 to TRBJ1-6; unclear D gene. The CDR3 spans 14 residues. Between the trimmed V and J ends, which lost 3 bases and 8 bases, there was a span of 11 bases. CDR3 sequence reads: CASSFPHGDSPLHF. The CDR3 region has the DNA TGTGCCAGCAGTTTTCCTCATGGGGATTCACCCCTCCACTTT.

V is TRBV27 and J is TRBJ1-3, with unresolved D. Trimming shortened V by 8 bases and J by 4 bases, and 12 bases separated the two germline ends. CDR1 MNHEY and CDR2 SMNVEV come from the germline V gene (reference sequence). The CDR3 is 13 amino acids. CDR3 amino acids: CASVDTSGNTIYF. CDR3 bases: TGTGCCAGCGTTGACACCTCCGGAAACACCATATATTTT.

This clonotype was seen only a few times. The V call is TRBV6-2 or TRBV6-3, the J call TRBJ1-2; 7 bases agree with TRBD1. V was pared by 5 bases and J by 5 bases, with 5 bases of the junction left unmatched. Germline loops: CDR1 MNHEY, CDR2 SVGEGT. This CDR3 contains 13 residues. The CDR3 spells CASSRPTGYGYTF. As DNA, the CDR3 is TGTGCCAGCAGTCGGCCGACAGGGTATGGCTACACCTTC.

This clonotype was seen a handful of times. This rearrangement joins TRBV2 to TRBJ2-4, with no clear D. This CDR3 is built from 19 residues. Germline V gives CDR1 SNHLY, CDR2 FYNNEI. V was pared by 2 bases and J by 14 bases, with 34 bases between. The CDR3: CASSERERRIASRRITKYF. In DNA, the CDR3 is TGTGCCAGCAGTGAAAGGGAACGGCGCATAGCATCCCGGCGCATCACCAAGTACTTC.

This clonotype was detected a few times. A single base separates this from a much larger clone, so it may be a read error. The V gene is TRBV6-5, the J gene TRBJ2-3, with D tentatively TRBD2 (5 bases). With 4 bases removed from V and 2 bases from J, the gap between germline ends came to 10 bases. The germline V gene encodes CDR1 MNHEY and CDR2 SVGAGI. The CDR3 length is 14 residues. CDR3 sequence: CASSFDYSTDTQYF. The CDR3 region has the DNA TGTGCCAGCAGTTTCGACTACTCCACAGATACGCAGTATTTT.

The V gene is TRBV7-2, the J gene TRBJ2-4; no firm D call. V lost 5 bases and J lost 5, with 22 bases in between. This CDR3 is built from 17 residues. Per the germline V gene, CDR1 is SGHTA and CDR2 is FQGNSA. CDR3 loop: CASSVGPVGHRENIQYF. The CDR3 coding sequence is TGTGCCAGCAGCGTGGGCCCGGTGGGTCATAGGGAAAACATTCAGTACTTC.

The chain is built from TRBV20-1 and TRBJ2-7; possibly TRBD1 for D (6 bases). CDR1 is DFQATT, CDR2 SNEGSKA, per germline (reference sequence). The CDR3 spans 14 residues. V was shortened by 3 bases and J by 1 base, with 13 bases between the two germline ends. In nucleotides, the CDR3 is TGCAGTGCTAGGGACAGTCAAATATCCTACGAGCAGTACTTC. It specifies CSARDSQISYEQYF.

The chain couples TRBV12-3 or TRBV12-4 to TRBJ1-3; D gene ambiguous. The CDR3 contains 13 residues. The V end lost 3 bases, the J end lost 2 bases, and 5 bases lay between the germline ends. The CDR3 nucleotides read TGTGCCAGCAGTTTCAATGCTGGAAACACCATATATTTT. Translation: CASSFNAGNTIYF.

The V and J genes are TRBV3-1 and TRBJ1-2; TRBD1 is a possible D gene (6 bases). V shed 2 bases and J shed 8 bases, with 15 bases lying between them. Per the germline V gene, CDR1 is LGHDT and CDR2 is YNNKEL (reference sequence). The CDR3 contains 14 residues. CDR3 in amino acids: CASSQNADSFGYTF. CDR3 in DNA: TGTGCCAGCAGCCAAAACGCGGACAGTTTCGGCTACACCTTC.

This clonotype was seen a few times. The CDR3, as DNA: TGCGCCAGCAGCCGTCCACAGGGGAGCACAGATACGCAGTATTTT. Protein sequence: CASSRPQGSTDTQYF. The chain is built from TRBV5-1 and TRBJ2-3, with 7 nucleotides matching TRBD1. The germline CDR1 and CDR2 sequences are SGHRS and YFSETQ. CDR3 size: 15 residues. V dropped 4 bases and J dropped 0; count of bases not matched to a gene: 5. The variable domain in full, with the rest retrieved from reference TRBV5-1 and TRBJ2-3, is KAGVTQTPRYLIKTRGQQVTLSCSPISGHRSVSWYQQTPGQGLQFLFEYFSETQRNKGNFPGRFSGRQFSNSRSEMNVSTLELGDSALYLCASSRPQGSTDTQYFGPGTRLTVL.